The next 6 T cell receptor beta chains were all read from a single sample in a study of alternative splicing in chronic myeloid leukemia remission (dated by TCRdb to 2018 to 2020). The method was bulk RNA-seq. Sequencing used an Illumina HiSeq 2500. The TruSeq Stranded RNA sample prep kit was used to generate libraries of poly-A-enriched mRNA from an input of roughly 0.9 ug total RNA. TCRdb reprocessed the reads and provides one entry for every CDR3 protein sequence; no DNA is given. The table for this sample lists roughly 360 distinct CDR3 sequences; over 90% of them were counted only once. The top ten hold about 8.6% of the sample. Sequenced: PBMCs. Receptors originate from a person aged 30 to 50 in good health.

This chain uses TRBV4-3 with TRBJ2-1; TCRdb names TRBD2, which stays unverified in the absence of DNA. The CDR3 covers 16 residues. The germline V gene has CDR1 LGHNA and CDR2 YSLEER. This CDR3 reads CASSQQSGRVFNEQFF.

The V gene is TRBV27, the J gene TRBJ2-2; the TCRdb call, TRBD2, lacks DNA for checking. Germline CDR1 is MNHEY and CDR2 is SMNVEV (reference sequence). The CDR3 is 15 residues long. This chain's CDR3 is CASKGLAGLTGELFF.

This clonotype was observed a single time. This CDR3 is CAIKGPIVGTEAFF. This chain connects TRBV10-3 to TRBJ1-1. Germline V lookup: CDR1 ENHRY, CDR2 SYGVKD. The CDR3 covers 14 residues.

This chain links TRBV20-1 with TRBJ2-1; TCRdb lists TRBD2, though no DNA is available to test this call. CDR1 DFQATT and CDR2 SNEGSKA come from the germline V gene (reference sequence). The CDR3 has 15 amino acids. The CDR3 is CSASGPTGDHNEQFF.

This rearrangement joins TRBV18 to TRBJ2-1; as DNA is missing, the TRBD1 call by TCRdb cannot be tested. Germline CDR1 is KGHSH and CDR2 is LQKENI. The CDR3 is made up of 14 amino acids. CDR3 region: CASSQSGQNNEQFF.

The CDR3: CASSVFSGGTDTQYF. This sequence joins TRBV9 and TRBJ2-3; TCRdb indicates TRBD2, and absent DNA this call remains unverified. Germline V lookup: CDR1 SGDLS, CDR2 YYNGEE. The CDR3 is 15 amino acids.